This T cell receptor (beta chain) is from a study of blood T cell repertoires in COVID-19. Profiled with immunoSEQ multiplex PCR; TCRdb holds only in-frame clones, not every one. The sample consists of 300,000 to 350,000 clones, about nine tenths of them appearing once. Germline loops: CDR1 MNHEY, CDR2 SMNVEV (reference sequence). The CDR3 length is 14 residues. V was clipped by 4 bases and J by 4 bases; unmatched bases: 0. The chain carries TRBV27 and TRBJ2-1; 11 bases are shared with TRBD2. The sample consisted of peripheral blood. This receptor was taken from a man younger than 30 with active or convalescent COVID-19. The CDR3 DNA follows: TGTGCCAGCAGTTGGACTAGCGGGTACAATGAGCAGTTCTTC. It yields the protein CASSWTSGYNEQFF.